The 5 T cell receptor beta chains below were found in one sample sequenced in a study of shared clonotypes between healthy human individuals. Some clones are missing from TCRdb's copy, which holds only in-frame ones; the method was immunoSEQ multiplex PCR. The table includes about 1.1 million clones, approximately 78% detected once. The sample taken for sequencing was memory CD4+ T cells from PBMCs. Sample subset: CD45RA-negative fraction. All receptors derive from a man aged 18 to 30 in good health. Some clones in this sample may be carry-over from other donors' samples.

CDR3 coding DNA: TGTGCCAGCAGTGAGCCGGGATCCATGAACACTGAAGCTTTCTTT. Encoded protein: CASSEPGSMNTEAFF. The chain employs TRBV25-1 and TRBJ1-1, with D hard to call. The length of the CDR3 is 15 residues. The V gene lost 3 bases and the J gene lost 0 bases, with 11 bases spanning the gap. The germline gives CDR1 MGHDK, CDR2 SYGVNS.

CDR3 amino acids: CASSLSTGTGILQAFF. The CDR3 DNA follows: TGTGCCAGCAGTCTGTCGACCGGGACAGGGATATTGCAAGCTTTCTTT. The rearrangement joins TRBV28 to TRBJ1-1, with 9 bases lining up with TRBD1. Germline-derived CDR1 and CDR2 are MDHEN and SYDVKM. With V trimmed by 5 bases and J by 9 bases, 16 bases remained unmatched. The CDR3 runs to 16 residues.

The V gene is TRBV4-1, the J gene TRBJ1-4; no clear D. CDR1 is MGHRA and CDR2 is YSYEKL in the germline V gene. The CDR3 covers 16 residues. V dropped 0 bases and J dropped 4 bases, with 12 bases sitting between them. The CDR3 nucleotides read TGCGCCAGCAGCCAAGAGGTACGGGGAATTAATGAAAAACTGTTTTTT. This sequence encodes CASSQEVRGINEKLFF.

The sample holds a few counts of this clone. CDR3 nucleotide sequence: TGTGCCTGGAGTGCTCAGGTTATTAACACTGAAGCTTTCTTT. Translating it yields CAWSAQVINTEAFF. The chain employs TRBV30 and TRBJ1-1; D remains ambiguous. With 1 base removed from V and 2 bases from J, the gap between germline ends came to 11 bases. This CDR3 has 14 amino acids. CDR1 and CDR2 (germline): GTSNPN, SVGIG (reference sequence).

CDR3 DNA: TGTGCCAGCAGTTTGACTTCAATCCAAGAGACCCAGTACTTC. This codes for CASSLTSIQETQYF. The chain employs TRBV28 and TRBJ2-5; D is uncertain. V was cut by 3 bases and J by 1 base, with 9 bases left in between. The CDR3 consists of 14 residues. The germline gives CDR1 MDHEN, CDR2 SYDVKM. The entire variable domain, with the rest obtained from reference TRBV28 and TRBJ2-5, is as follows: DVKVTQSSRYLVKRTGEKVFLECVQDMDHENMFWYRQDPGLGLRLIYFSYDVKMKEKGDIPEGYSVSREKKERFSLILESASTNQTSMYLCASSLTSIQETQYFGPGTRLLVL.